This entry is about one T cell receptor beta chain. This entry belongs to a study of blood T cell repertoires in COVID-19. Original processing notes: Nucleated cell counts were estimated from reference gene primer amplification. Measured with immunoSEQ multiplex PCR; TCRdb has only the in-frame clones, and not every one. V and J calls and clone size follow that table, whereas D and trimming were derived from the DNA. Among 40,000 to 50,000 clones listed, roughly 90% were seen once. The CDR3 totals 11 residues. Germline V CDR1 and CDR2: DFQATT, SNEGSKA (reference sequence). Trimming pared 3 bases from V and 4 bases from J, leaving 7 bases between.

The sample taken for sequencing was peripheral blood. This clonotype originated in a man aged 70 or older with active COVID-19. The chain links TRBV20-1 to TRBJ2-7, with D uncertain. As DNA, the CDR3 is TGCAGTGCTAGTAAAGAGTACGAGCAGTACTTC. This codes for CSASKEYEQYF.